Below, one TCR beta chain is given with its context. This clone appeared a single time. The antigen this receptor binds is unknown. Qualities for individual bases were not recorded, and no much larger clone is one base off. The twin pairs came from the European Cystic Fibrosis Twin and Sibling Study Cohort, a cohort that recruited patients from over a hundred CF clinics across 14 European countries. Zygosity and CFTR genotype were confirmed in-house, and zygosity was tested by multiplex PCR of nine short tandem repeat loci. Peripheral blood was taken from each twin, and clinical parameters were recorded on the day of blood sampling. Genomic DNA was isolated from peripheral blood cells with phenol/chloroform and kept in TE buffer at 4 degrees C. Following the manufacturer's instructions, the researchers used the immunoSEQ immune profiling system to amplify TCR beta CDR3 regions via multiplex PCR. An Illumina NextSeq system was used to carry out the sequencing. Under the source paper's analysis protocol: Sequence data were processed on the immunoSEQ Analyzer platform, and clonality was calculated as the square root of Simpson's index of productive rearrangements. Jensen-Shannon distance served as the measure of similarity in V and J usage, while OLGA was used to compute CDR3 generation probabilities. The researchers looked up shared CDR3 sequences in the immuneACCESS database (August 2020) and in VDJdb (December 2020). In its TCRdb copy, this immuneACCESS table keeps in-frame sequences only and misses some clones. Where compared with another copy, unresolved V genes explain less than half of these, and the others have no known cause. V, J and clone size were drawn from that table, and D and trimming were deduced from the DNA. The table for this sample lists around 9,500 clones; approximately 98% of them were counted only once. The ten largest clonotypes hold more than 0.2% of the sample.

This specimen belongs to a study of monozygotic twins with cystic fibrosis (dated by TCRdb to the early 2020s). General notes on the study: Barcoded libraries were made from three micrograms of fragmented DNA using roughly 16 PCR cycles. TCR beta repertoires were compared within and between 16 monozygotic twin pairs with cystic fibrosis so that genetic influence on V and J gene usage could be assessed. The cohort comprised ten female and six male twin pairs aged about 2.0 to 40 years, median 9.1 years, mostly children and adolescents. Twins were ranked among approximately 1,100 cohort participants for weight-for-height and FEVPerc (FEV1 disease centile) on the day of blood sampling. Data for three of the twin pairs had been reported earlier in a different context. The paper's findings and limits, for the study overall: Significantly higher nucleotide-identical clonotype sharing was observed within monozygotic CF twin pairs than between unrelated CF individuals (P = 0.000026, Mann-Whitney). In 13 of 16 pairs, V gene usage most closely resembled the co-twin's, and the same held for J usage in 8 of 16 pairs, a pattern suggesting genetic constraints. Simpson clonality was generally low (median around 0.0094), suggesting a naive-dominated repertoire, with higher clonality in the most severely affected patients. No association turned up between shared CDR3 numbers and age, concordance or disease severity, and the cohort was small.

The CDR3, cysteine through phenylalanine, is 16 amino acids long. Just the 48-base CDR3 DNA is kept, in frame starting at base 1. Reading the germline V gene (reference sequence) gives CDR1 GTSNPN and CDR2 SVGIG. V is cut by 4 bases and J by 0 bases, and the space between the germline ends is 15 bases. Sequencing was carried out using blood. This receptor was identified in a girl aged 2-9 years with cystic fibrosis. The rearrangement joined TRBV30 to TRBJ2-2; no D gene is confidently identified. The CDR3 region: CAWNHQRFPNTGELFF. At the DNA level, the sequence is TGTGCCTGGAACCACCAGAGATTCCCGAACACCGGGGAGCTGTTTTTT.